Given below is one T cell receptor beta chain in context. As yet, its antigen is unknown. Here immunoSEQ multiplex PCR was the method, and the copy in TCRdb shows in-frame clones only, minus some. The sample has around 2.1 million clones, approximately 94% seen once. This sample stems from a study of shared clonotypes between healthy human individuals. Points from the study as a whole: Naive CD4 clonotypes overlapped across several donors at 4.5% to 5.5%. In general, naive subsets displayed greater estimated richness than memory subsets did. In having few donors, the study represented limited genetic and exposure-history diversity.

Naive CD8 cells, CD45RO-negative and positively selected for CCR7, excluded terminally differentiated effector memory CD45RA+ cells. Germline V gene data show CDR1 as MGHRA and CDR2 as YSYEKL. Trimming removed 6 bases from V and 6 bases from J; junction bases left unmatched: 8. The CDR3 totals 14 residues. The sample consisted of naive CD8+ T cells from PBMCs. The sequence came from a man aged 18 to 29 in good health. Some clones in this sample may be carry-over from other donors' samples. This rearrangement joins TRBV4-1 to TRBJ2-7; 10 nucleotides line up with TRBD1. The CDR3 is CASRRTRDRGEQYF. The CDR3 DNA reads TGCGCCAGCAGACGTACACGGGACAGGGGCGAGCAGTACTTC.